These 29 T cell receptor beta chains originate from one sample sequenced in a study of naive CD8 T cells in extremely preterm neonates. Cord blood came from elective full-term cesareans at about 35-41 weeks without labor or membrane rupture. TCRdb keeps only in-frame clones here, not all; method: immunoSEQ multiplex PCR. This sample has about 4,900 clones; about 97% occur once, and the top ten carry roughly 0.53%. The source material was naive CD8+ T cells from cord blood. All receptors derive from a newborn in good health.

This chain links TRBV4-2 with TRBJ1-1, with no clear D. The V gene lost 1 base and the J gene lost 2 bases, with 5 bases spanning the gap. This CDR3 has 13 amino acids. Germline CDR1 reads LGHNA; CDR2 reads YNFKEQ. In nucleotides, the CDR3 is TGTGCCAGCAGCCAAGGACACAACACTGAAGCTTTCTTT. As protein: CASSQGHNTEAFF.

V usage is TRBV9 and J usage is TRBJ2-2, with TRBD2 matching over 13 bases. Germline trimming cut 3 bases from V and 3 bases from J; bases unmatched to any gene: 11. Looked up from germline, CDR1 is SGDLS and CDR2 is YYNGEE. This CDR3 is built from 19 residues. CDR3 amino acids: CASSGPGLAGSGDTGELFF. CDR3 DNA sequence: TGTGCCAGCAGCGGACCGGGACTAGCGGGATCTGGGGACACCGGGGAGCTGTTTTTT.

Written as DNA, the CDR3 is TGTGCCAGCAGTGAAGCAGGAGATCTCTATGGCTACACCTTC. It translates to CASSEAGDLYGYTF. This sequence joins TRBV6-1 and TRBJ1-2; D remains unclear. The germline gives CDR1 MNHNS, CDR2 SASEGT. Trimming stripped 0 bases from V and 4 bases from J, with 9 bases between. CDR3 size: 14 residues.

The chain combines TRBV4-3 with TRBJ2-7; TRBD2 matches 10 bases. Germline-derived CDR1 and CDR2 are LGHNA and YSLEER. This CDR3 has 14 residues. Trimming removed 3 bases from V and 4 bases from J; junction bases left unmatched: 3. This chain's CDR3 is CASSQELAGYEQYF. The DNA of the CDR3 is TGCGCCAGCAGCCAGGAACTAGCGGGATACGAGCAGTACTTC.

About this clone: Relative to the germline gene, one junction end is altered; a read error may explain this. The V call is TRBV7-2, the J call TRBJ2-1; a weak D match, TRBD2 (5 bases). The CDR3 is made up of 15 amino acids. Looked up from germline, CDR1 is SGHTA and CDR2 is FQGNSA. In DNA, the CDR3 is TGTGCCAGCAGCTTAGTTGCTAGCTCCAACAATGAGCAGTTCTTC. Amino acids: CASSLVASSNNEQFF. The full variable domain, completed using reference TRBV7-2 and TRBJ2-1, is GAGVSQSPSNKVTEKGKDVELRCDPISGHTALYWYRQSLGQGLEFLIYFQGNSAPDKSGLPSDRFSAERTGGSVSTLTIQRTQQEDSAVYLCASSLVASSNNEQFFGPGTRLTVL.

This clone was detected only once. The rearrangement uses TRBV19 and TRBJ1-5; maybe TRBD1 (5 bases). Germline CDR1 and CDR2: LNHDA and SQIVND (reference sequence). The CDR3 runs to 15 residues. V was cut by 8 bases and J by 4 bases, with 18 bases left in between. The CDR3 nucleotides read TGTGCCAGTCCAGGACACAGCACTCCGAATCAGCCCCAGCATTTT. This gives the protein CASPGHSTPNQPQHF.

The CDR3 loop reads CASSLFRGLAGIYQETQYF. The CDR3 DNA reads TGTGCCAGCAGTTTATTCCGCGGTCTAGCGGGGATCTATCAAGAGACCCAGTACTTC. The J gene is TRBJ2-5, the V gene TRBV28; 9 positions agree with TRBD2. After removal of 1 base from V and 2 bases from J, the junction contained 14 bases not matched to a gene. The CDR3 sequence is 19 residues long. Per germline, CDR1 MDHEN and CDR2 SYDVKM.

The chain couples TRBV29-1 to TRBJ2-1; 8 bases align to TRBD2. The length of the CDR3 is 17 residues. Germline trimming cut 0 bases from V and 3 bases from J; bases unmatched to any gene: 10. CDR1 SQVTM and CDR2 ANQGSEA come from the germline V gene. CDR3 coding DNA: TGCAGCGTTGAAGATCGGGAACGGACTAGCAGCTACAATGAGCAGTTCTTC. It is translated as CSVEDRERTSSYNEQFF.

V gene TRBV27 combines with J gene TRBJ2-3; 8 bases match TRBD2. Trimming removed 6 bases from V and 8 bases from J; junction bases left unmatched: 10. The CDR3 totals 14 residues. CDR1 MNHEY and CDR2 SMNVEV come from the germline V gene (reference sequence). DNA for the CDR3: TGTGCCAGCAGCCCGGGGACTAGAATGGGTACGCAGTATTTT. The encoded protein is CASSPGTRMGTQYF.

The chain combines TRBV23-1 with TRBJ2-1, with D perhaps TRBD2 (6 bases). TRBV23-1 falls under the ORF class, with uncertain function. Trimming removed 5 bases from V and 7 bases from J, with 9 bases in between. CDR3 length: 12 amino acids. The CDR3 here is CASSVGRNEQFF. For the CDR3, the DNA is TGCGCCAGCAGTGTAGGGAGGAATGAGCAGTTCTTC.

The chain carries TRBV7-6 and TRBJ2-2; 9 bases match TRBD2. Unmatched junction bases numbered 9, after V lost 3 bases and J lost 4 bases. The CDR3 loop spans 17 amino acids. CDR1 is SGHVS and CDR2 is FNYEAQ in the germline V gene. The CDR3: CASSLGGGAPGTGELFF. The CDR3 DNA sequence: TGTGCCAGCAGCTTGGGCGGGGGGGCCCCTGGCACCGGGGAGCTGTTTTTT.

This chain joins TRBV28 and TRBJ1-4; D gene ambiguous. The CDR3 totals 15 residues. Trimming took off 2 bases at V and 3 bases at J, with 10 bases between the two ends. The germline CDR1 and CDR2 sequences are MDHEN and SYDVKM. DNA for the CDR3: TGTGCCAGCAGTTTAACCCCAGGTTCTAATGAAAAACTGTTTTTT. Its protein product is CASSLTPGSNEKLFF. Full variable domain (rest looked up from reference TRBV28 and TRBJ1-4): DVKVTQSSRYLVKRTGEKVFLECVQDMDHENMFWYRQDPGLGLRLIYFSYDVKMKEKGDIPEGYSVSREKKERFSLILESASTNQTSMYLCASSLTPGSNEKLFFGSGTQLSVL.

This rearrangement joins TRBV19 to TRBJ2-7; D is unresolved. The length of the CDR3 is 13 residues. CDR1 is LNHDA, CDR2 SQIVND, per germline (reference sequence). V was trimmed by 4 bases and J by 5 bases, leaving 12 bases between them. CDR3 protein: CASSNSLVNEQYF. The CDR3 DNA is TGTGCCAGTAGTAACAGTCTTGTTAACGAGCAGTACTTC.

The genes are TRBV9 and TRBJ2-7; the D gene is possibly TRBD2 (6 bases). V lost 0 bases and J lost 2, with 15 bases in between. The germline CDR1 and CDR2 sequences are SGDLS and YYNGEE. The CDR3 spans 16 residues. The CDR3 loop is CASSVDPQRETYEQYF. The CDR3 coding sequence is TGTGCCAGCAGCGTAGACCCGCAACGGGAGACCTACGAGCAGTACTTC. Together with reference TRBV9 and TRBJ2-7, the CDR3 gives the full variable domain: DSGVTQTPKHLITATGQRVTLRCSPRSGDLSVYWYQQSLDQGLQFLIQYYNGEERAKGNILERFSAQQFPDLHSELNLSSLELGDSALYFCASSVDPQRETYEQYFGPGTRLTVT.

Concerning this clone: The junction and the germline gene differ at one end; a read error may be behind it. This chain uses TRBV7-7 with TRBJ2-2, with D hard to call. Germline CDR1 and CDR2: SSHAT and FNYEAQ (reference sequence). The CDR3 is 13 residues long. The CDR3 spells CASSWAHTGELFF. The CDR3 DNA is TGTGCTAGCAGCTGGGCCCACACCGGGGAGCTGTTTTTT.

V gene TRBV9 combines with J gene TRBJ2-7; D uncertain. CDR1 and CDR2 (germline): SGDLS, YYNGEE. This CDR3 has 17 residues. Trimming cost V 0 bases and J 3 bases, with 19 bases left between them. CDR3 DNA sequence: TGTGCCAGCAGCGTAGGCCCTACAGAACTGCCTTTCTACGAGCAGTACTTC. Protein product: CASSVGPTELPFYEQYF.

The chain joins TRBV6-6 to TRBJ2-5; 11 nucleotides match TRBD2. The CDR3 extends over 15 amino acids. Germline CDR1 and CDR2: MNHNY and SVGAGI (reference sequence). Trimming removed 1 base from V and 4 bases from J; junction bases left unmatched: 2. As DNA, the CDR3 is TGTGCCAGCAGTTACTTAGCGGGGGGGCGAGAGACCCAGTACTTC. Translating gives CASSYLAGGRETQYF.

The chain uses TRBV28 and TRBJ2-7; TRBD1 matches at 8 bases. The CDR3 covers 16 residues. CDR1 and CDR2 from the germline V gene are MDHEN and SYDVKM. Germline trimming cut 5 bases from V and 2 bases from J; bases unmatched to any gene: 11. CDR3 region: CASSRPGGEGTYEQYF. The DNA of the CDR3 is TGTGCCAGCAGTCGTCCAGGGGGCGAGGGAACCTACGAGCAGTACTTC.

The CDR3 loop reads CASSSYREPEAFF. The CDR3 DNA is TGTGCCAGCAGCTCGTACAGGGAACCTGAAGCTTTCTTT. The chain links TRBV7-9 to TRBJ1-1; tentatively, D is TRBD1 (6 bases). Germline V lookup: CDR1 SEHNR, CDR2 FQNEAQ (reference sequence). This CDR3 is built from 13 residues. V was shortened by 4 bases and J by 6 bases, with 12 bases between the two germline ends.

The chain carries TRBV28 and TRBJ1-4, with D possibly being TRBD1 (5 bases). The CDR3 spans 15 residues. Trimming removed 6 bases from V and 0 bases from J, with 11 bases in between. Germline V gives CDR1 MDHEN, CDR2 SYDVKM. The CDR3: CASRSRRATNEKLFF. CDR3 bases: TGTGCCAGCAGGTCCCGCAGGGCAACTAATGAAAAACTGTTTTTT.

The V gene is TRBV7-6, the J gene TRBJ2-1, with D unclear. The CDR3 consists of 13 residues. The ends were cut back, 2 bases at V and 4 bases at J, with 6 bases in the middle. In germline, CDR1 is SGHVS, CDR2 FNYEAQ. DNA for the CDR3: TGTGCCAGCAGCTTAAAACAGTACAATGAGCAGTTCTTC. It specifies CASSLKQYNEQFF.

The CDR3 here is CATSRTGQGTDTQYF. The CDR3 bases are TGTGCCACCAGCAGAACGGGACAGGGCACAGATACGCAGTATTTT. This chain joins TRBV15 and TRBJ2-3; 8 nucleotides line up with TRBD1. Losses at the gene ends were 2 bases for V and 1 base for J; bases not matched to a gene: 2. CDR1 LNHNV and CDR2 YYDKDF come from the germline V gene (reference sequence). CDR3 length equals 15 residues.

The chain has TRBV10-2 and TRBJ2-5, with 9 nucleotides matching TRBD1. The CDR3 runs to 20 residues. Germline V gene sequence: CDR1 WSHSY, CDR2 SAAADI. Trimming cost V 4 bases and J 0 bases; bases outside gene matches: 18. In DNA, the CDR3 is TGCGCCAGCAGTGGCCCCGTAAAGACAGGGGGGAAGGGGTACCAAGAGACCCAGTACTTC. This sequence encodes CASSGPVKTGGKGYQETQYF.

The rearrangement links TRBV2 to TRBJ1-4, with 8 nucleotides matching TRBD1. Germline-derived CDR1 and CDR2 are SNHLY and FYNNEI. This CDR3 is built from 14 residues. The ends lost 4 bases at V and 7 bases at J; junction bases unmatched: 5. CDR3 sequence (DNA): TGTGCCAGCAGTGGGACAGGGTTTTTTGAAAAACTGTTTTTT. Protein product: CASSGTGFFEKLFF.

As concerns this clone: The same CDR3 also results from other DNA sequences found in this sample. The DNA of the CDR3 is TGTGCCAGCAGTTACGGGGGGGAGACCCAGTACTTC. It codes for CASSYGGETQYF. The gene calls are TRBV6-5 and TRBJ2-5, with D possibly matching TRBD2 (6 bases). Germline V gene lookup returns CDR1 MNHEY and CDR2 SVGAGI. Trimming took off 2 bases at V and 5 bases at J, with 6 bases between the two ends. The CDR3 is 12 residues long.

The chain has TRBV4-1 and TRBJ2-3; the D is unclear. The CDR3 covers 15 residues. Germline CDR1 MGHRA, CDR2 YSYEKL. V lost 2 bases and J lost 0, with 9 bases in between. The CDR3, as DNA: TGCGCCAGCAGCCAAATATTTACTAGCACAGATACGCAGTATTTT. Amino acid sequence: CASSQIFTSTDTQYF.

The chain couples TRBV27 to TRBJ2-1; TRBD2 matches 12 bases. This CDR3 region has 16 residues. V shed 7 bases and J 2 bases; nucleotides not matched to a gene: 6. The germline V gene encodes CDR1 MNHEY and CDR2 SMNVEV (reference sequence). The CDR3 reads CASTTLAGGTYNEQFF. DNA for the CDR3: TGTGCCAGCACCACACTAGCGGGAGGAACCTACAATGAGCAGTTCTTC.

This chain connects TRBV5-4 to TRBJ2-3, with D perhaps TRBD2 (7 bases). V lost 4 bases and J lost 2, with 17 bases in between. The germline V gene has CDR1 SGHNT and CDR2 YYREEE (reference sequence). The CDR3 spans 16 residues. CDR3 protein: CASSPDRGALTDTQYF. The CDR3 DNA reads as TGTGCCAGCAGCCCGGATCGGGGGGCCCTCACAGATACGCAGTATTTT.

CDR3 sequence reads: CASSPDRGPTTNEKLFF. The CDR3 bases are TGTGCCAGCAGCCCGGACAGGGGCCCGACAACTAATGAAAAACTGTTTTTT. The chain recombines TRBV7-9 with TRBJ1-4; 9 bases map to TRBD1. From germline, CDR1 is SEHNR and CDR2 FQNEAQ (reference sequence). The CDR3 extends over 17 amino acids. V gave up 5 bases and J gave up 0 bases; unmatched junction bases: 7.